Below, 5 T cell receptor beta chains from the same sample are listed, as sequenced in a study of vaccination and CD4 T cells after COVID-19. Once obtained from cultured CD4+ T cells, the DNA was sequenced using the Oncomine TCR Beta short-read assay. Using its own MiXCR run on the PCR reads, TCRdb lists one record per CDR3 protein. Found here are some 10,000 distinct CDR3 sequences, approximately 51% of them singletons; the top ten hold around two fifths. Regarding treatment: approximately 9-day PBMC culture with coronavirus spike peptide pools or control peptides (ViraFEST assay). No antigens are known for them. The sample comprised CD4+ T cells from blood, cultured in vitro. These receptors came from a human donor who had recovered from COVID-19.

The V and J genes are TRBV11-2 and TRBJ1-6, with D maybe TRBD1 (5 bases). Between the trimmed V and J ends, which lost 4 bases and 10 bases, there was a span of 14 bases. This CDR3 region has 14 residues. Germline V gene data show CDR1 as SGHAT and CDR2 as FQNNGV. CDR3 residues: CASSSEGWSSPLHF. The CDR3 nucleotides are TGTGCCAGCAGCTCCGAGGGGTGGTCCTCACCCCTCCACTTT. The variable domain in full, completed from reference TRBV11-2 and TRBJ1-6, reads EAGVAQSPRYKIIEKRQSVAFWCNPISGHATLYWYQQILGQGPKLLIQFQNNGVVDDSQLPKDRFSAERLKGVDSTLKIQPAKLEDSAVYLCASSSEGWSSPLHFGNGTRLTVT.

This chain uses TRBV19 with TRBJ1-2; D gene ambiguous. V lost 2 bases and J 3 bases, leaving 4 bases between the germline ends. Germline assignment: CDR1 LNHDA and CDR2 SQIVND (reference sequence). The CDR3 has 12 amino acids. CDR3 amino acids: CASSITDYGYTF. CDR3 coding DNA: TGTGCCAGTAGTATAACGGACTATGGCTACACCTTC.

The rearrangement links TRBV20-1 to TRBJ2-3, with D perhaps matching TRBD1 or TRBD2 (6 bases each). This CDR3 is 13 amino acids long. CDR1 and CDR2 from the germline V gene are DFQATT and SNEGSKA (reference sequence). The V gene lost 6 bases and the J gene lost 6 bases, with 16 bases spanning the gap. This chain's CDR3 is CSADTGAVDTQYF. CDR3 nucleotides: TGCAGTGCCGATACGGGGGCGGTGGATACGCAGTATTTT.

This rearrangement joins TRBV7-8 to TRBJ1-4, with D maybe TRBD1 (6 bases). Germline V lookup: CDR1 SGHVS, CDR2 FQNEAQ. V lost 0 bases and J 3 bases, leaving 8 bases between the germline ends. The CDR3 has 15 amino acids. The DNA of the CDR3 is TGTGCCAGCAGCTTAGCGGACAGTGCTAATGAAAAACTGTTTTTT. Amino acid sequence: CASSLADSANEKLFF.

The rearrangement links TRBV19 to TRBJ2-2, with 7 bases aligning to TRBD1. Germline CDR1 is LNHDA and CDR2 is SQIVND (reference sequence). This CDR3 spans 18 amino acids. V was pared by 2 bases and J by 7 bases, with 16 bases of the junction left unmatched. The CDR3: CASSIWAPSRQGSGELFF. The CDR3 DNA sequence: TGTGCCAGTAGTATATGGGCCCCCTCTCGACAGGGCAGCGGGGAGCTGTTTTTT.